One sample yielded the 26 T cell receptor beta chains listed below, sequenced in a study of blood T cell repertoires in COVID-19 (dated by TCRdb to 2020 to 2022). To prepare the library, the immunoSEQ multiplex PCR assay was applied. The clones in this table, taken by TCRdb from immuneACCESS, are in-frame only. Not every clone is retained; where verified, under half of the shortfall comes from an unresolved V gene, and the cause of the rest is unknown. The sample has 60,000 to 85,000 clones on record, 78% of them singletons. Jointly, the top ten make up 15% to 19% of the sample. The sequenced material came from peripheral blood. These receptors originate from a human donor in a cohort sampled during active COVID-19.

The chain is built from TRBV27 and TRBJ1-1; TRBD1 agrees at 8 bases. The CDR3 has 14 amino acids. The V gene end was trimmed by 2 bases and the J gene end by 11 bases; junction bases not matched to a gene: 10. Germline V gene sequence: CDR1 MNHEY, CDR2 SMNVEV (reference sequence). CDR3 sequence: CASSLDRGGGPAFF. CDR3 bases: TGTGCCAGCAGTTTAGACAGGGGTGGAGGTCCGGCTTTCTTT.

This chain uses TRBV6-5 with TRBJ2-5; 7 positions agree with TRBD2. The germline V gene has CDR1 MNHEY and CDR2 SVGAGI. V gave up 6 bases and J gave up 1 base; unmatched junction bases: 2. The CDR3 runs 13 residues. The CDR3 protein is CASRSSGQETQYF. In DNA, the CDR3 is TGTGCCAGCAGATCTAGCGGCCAAGAGACCCAGTACTTC.

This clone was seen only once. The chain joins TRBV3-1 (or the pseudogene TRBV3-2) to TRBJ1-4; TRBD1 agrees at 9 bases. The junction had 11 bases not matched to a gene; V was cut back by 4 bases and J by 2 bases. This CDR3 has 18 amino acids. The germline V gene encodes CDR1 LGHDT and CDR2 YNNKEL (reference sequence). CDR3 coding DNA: TGTGCCAGCAGCCCCCTCGGCGGGGGGACAGGGACTAATGAAAAACTGTTTTTT. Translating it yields CASSPLGGGTGTNEKLFF.

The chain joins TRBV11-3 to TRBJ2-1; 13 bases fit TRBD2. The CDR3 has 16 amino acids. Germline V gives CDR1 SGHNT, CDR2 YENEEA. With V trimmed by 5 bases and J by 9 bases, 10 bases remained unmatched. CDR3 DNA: TGTGCCAGCAGCCAAAGGACTAGCGGGAGAGAGGGTGAGCAGTTCTTC. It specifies CASSQRTSGREGEQFF.

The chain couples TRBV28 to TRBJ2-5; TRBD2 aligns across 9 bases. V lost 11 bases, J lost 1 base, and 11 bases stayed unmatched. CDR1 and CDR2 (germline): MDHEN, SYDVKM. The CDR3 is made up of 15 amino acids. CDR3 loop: CACHSSGTGQETQYF. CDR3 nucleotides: TGTGCCTGTCATTCTAGCGGGACGGGCCAAGAGACCCAGTACTTC. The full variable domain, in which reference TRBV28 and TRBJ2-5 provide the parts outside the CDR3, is DVKVTQSSRYLVKRTGEKVFLECVQDMDHENMFWYRQDPGLGLRLIYFSYDVKMKEKGDIPEGYSVSREKKERFSLILESASTNQTSMYLCACHSSGTGQETQYFGPGTRLLVL.

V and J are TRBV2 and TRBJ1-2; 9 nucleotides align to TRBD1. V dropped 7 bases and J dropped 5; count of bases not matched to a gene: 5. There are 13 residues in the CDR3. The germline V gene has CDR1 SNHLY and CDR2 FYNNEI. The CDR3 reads CASTRDREYGYTF. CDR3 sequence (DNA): TGTGCCAGCACACGGGACAGGGAATATGGCTACACCTTC.

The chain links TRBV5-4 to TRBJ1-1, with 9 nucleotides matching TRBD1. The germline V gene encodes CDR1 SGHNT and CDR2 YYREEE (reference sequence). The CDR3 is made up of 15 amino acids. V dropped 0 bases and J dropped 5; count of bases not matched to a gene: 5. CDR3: CASSLEGQGLTEAFF. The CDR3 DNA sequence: TGTGCCAGCAGCTTGGAAGGACAGGGGTTAACTGAAGCTTTCTTT. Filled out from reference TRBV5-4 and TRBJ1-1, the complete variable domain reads ETGVTQSPTHLIKTRGQQVTLRCSSQSGHNTVSWYQQALGQGPQFIFQYYREEENGRGNFPPRFSGLQFPNYSSELNVNALELDDSALYLCASSLEGQGLTEAFFGQGTRLTVV.

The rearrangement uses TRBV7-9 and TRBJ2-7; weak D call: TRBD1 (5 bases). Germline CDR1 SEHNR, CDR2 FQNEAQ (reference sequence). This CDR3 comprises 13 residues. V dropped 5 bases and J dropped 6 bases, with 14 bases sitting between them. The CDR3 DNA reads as TGTGCCAGCAGCCCCAGGGCAGGAGCCGAGCAGTACTTC. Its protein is CASSPRAGAEQYF.

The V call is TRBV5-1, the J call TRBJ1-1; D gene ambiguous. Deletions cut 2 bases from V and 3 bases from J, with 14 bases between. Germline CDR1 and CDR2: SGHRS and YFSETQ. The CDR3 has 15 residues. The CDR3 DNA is TGCGCCAGCAGCTTATCTTCGGTCGGAGACACTGAAGCTTTCTTT. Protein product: CASSLSSVGDTEAFF.

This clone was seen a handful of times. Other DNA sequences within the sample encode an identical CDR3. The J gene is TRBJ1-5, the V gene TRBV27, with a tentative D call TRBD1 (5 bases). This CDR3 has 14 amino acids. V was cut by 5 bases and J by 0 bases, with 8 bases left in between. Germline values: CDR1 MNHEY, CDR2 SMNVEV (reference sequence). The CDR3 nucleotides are TGTGCCAGCAGTACCCAGGGTAGCAATCAGCCCCAGCATTTT. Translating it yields CASSTQGSNQPQHF.

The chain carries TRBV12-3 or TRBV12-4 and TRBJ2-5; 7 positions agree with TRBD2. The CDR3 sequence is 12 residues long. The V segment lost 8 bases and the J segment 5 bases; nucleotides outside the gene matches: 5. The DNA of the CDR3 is TGTGCCAGCGGCGGGAGTAGGGAGACCCAGTACTTC. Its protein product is CASGGSRETQYF.

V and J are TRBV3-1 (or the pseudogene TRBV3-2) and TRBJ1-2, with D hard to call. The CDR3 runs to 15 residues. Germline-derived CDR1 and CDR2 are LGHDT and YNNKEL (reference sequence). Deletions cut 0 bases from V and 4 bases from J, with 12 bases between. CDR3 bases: TGTGCCAGCAGCCAAGAACCCCAGGCTACCTATGGCTACACCTTC. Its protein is CASSQEPQATYGYTF.

The CDR3 region is CASSLMGPGANVLTF. CDR3 DNA sequence: TGCGCCAGCAGTCTAATGGGGCCTGGGGCCAACGTCCTGACTTTC. J is TRBJ2-6 and V is TRBV10-2; D possibly corresponds to TRBD1 (5 bases). Germline V gene data show CDR1 as WSHSY and CDR2 as SAAADI. CDR3 length: 15 residues. V lost 5 bases and J 2 bases, leaving 10 bases between the germline ends.

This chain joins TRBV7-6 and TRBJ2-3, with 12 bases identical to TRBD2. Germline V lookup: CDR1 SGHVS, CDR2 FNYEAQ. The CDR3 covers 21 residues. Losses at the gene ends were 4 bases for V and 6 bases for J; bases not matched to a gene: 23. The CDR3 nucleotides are TGTGCCAGCAGCTACCGGGACATCGCCTTACTAGCGGGAGGTCGTGTCGATACGCAGTATTTT. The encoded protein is CASSYRDIALLAGGRVDTQYF. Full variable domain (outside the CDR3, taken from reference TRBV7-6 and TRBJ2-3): GAGVSQSPRYKVTKRGQDVALRCDPISGHVSLYWYRQALGQGPEFLTYFNYEAQQDKSGLPNDRFSAERPEGSISTLTIQRTEQRDSAMYRCASSYRDIALLAGGRVDTQYFGPGTRLTVL.

CDR3 region: CASSGVLDTQYF. The CDR3, as DNA: TGTGCCAGCAGTGGAGTATTAGATACGCAGTATTTT. The chain links TRBV28 to TRBJ2-3; no firm D call. The V gene lost 5 bases and the J gene lost 5 bases, with 8 bases spanning the gap. Germline V gene data show CDR1 as MDHEN and CDR2 as SYDVKM. This CDR3 has 12 amino acids.

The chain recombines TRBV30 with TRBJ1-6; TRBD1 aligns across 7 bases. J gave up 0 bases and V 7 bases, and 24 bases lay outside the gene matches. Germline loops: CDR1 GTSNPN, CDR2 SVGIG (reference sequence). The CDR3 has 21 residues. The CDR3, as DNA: TGTGCCTCCGGCCGGCCCCCAAGACAGGGCCTTTCTCGCTCCTATAATTCACCCCTCCACTTT. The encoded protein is CASGRPPRQGLSRSYNSPLHF.

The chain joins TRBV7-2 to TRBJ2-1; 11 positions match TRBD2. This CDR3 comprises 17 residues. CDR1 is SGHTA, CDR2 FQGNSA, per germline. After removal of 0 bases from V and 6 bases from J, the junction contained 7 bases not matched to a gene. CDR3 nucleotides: TGTGCCAGCAGCTTAGCGAAACTAGCGGGAGACGGCAATGAGCAGTTCTTC. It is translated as CASSLAKLAGDGNEQFF.

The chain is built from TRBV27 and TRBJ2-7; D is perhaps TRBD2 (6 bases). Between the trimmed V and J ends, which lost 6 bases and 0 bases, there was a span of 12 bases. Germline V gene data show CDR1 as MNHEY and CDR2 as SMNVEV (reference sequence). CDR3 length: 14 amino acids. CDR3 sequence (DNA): TGTGCCAGCAGAGCGGGCCGTGCCTCCTACGAGCAGTACTTC. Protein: CASRAGRASYEQYF.

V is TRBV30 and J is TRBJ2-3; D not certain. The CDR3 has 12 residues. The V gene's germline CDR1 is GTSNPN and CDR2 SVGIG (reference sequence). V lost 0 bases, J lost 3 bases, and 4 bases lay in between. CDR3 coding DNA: TGTGCCTGGAGTGTACAGACAGATACGCAGTATTTT. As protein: CAWSVQTDTQYF.

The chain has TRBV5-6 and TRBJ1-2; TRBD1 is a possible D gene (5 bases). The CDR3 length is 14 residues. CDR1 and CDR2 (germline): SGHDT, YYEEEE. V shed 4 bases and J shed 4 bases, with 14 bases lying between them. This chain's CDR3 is CASSVGRQLYGYTF. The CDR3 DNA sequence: TGTGCCAGCAGCGTTGGCAGACAGCTCTATGGCTACACCTTC. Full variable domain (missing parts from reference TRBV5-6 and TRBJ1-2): DAGVTQSPTHLIKTRGQQVTLRCSPKSGHDTVSWYQQALGQGPQFIFQYYEEEERQRGNFPDRFSGHQFPNYSSELNVNALLLGDSALYLCASSVGRQLYGYTFGSGTRLTVV.

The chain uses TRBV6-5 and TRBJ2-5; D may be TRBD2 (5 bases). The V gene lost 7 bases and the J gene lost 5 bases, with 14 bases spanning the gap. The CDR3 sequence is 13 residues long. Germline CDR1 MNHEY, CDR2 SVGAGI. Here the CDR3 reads CASTGITRETQYF. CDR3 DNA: TGTGCCAGCACGGGAATAACCCGGGAGACCCAGTACTTC.

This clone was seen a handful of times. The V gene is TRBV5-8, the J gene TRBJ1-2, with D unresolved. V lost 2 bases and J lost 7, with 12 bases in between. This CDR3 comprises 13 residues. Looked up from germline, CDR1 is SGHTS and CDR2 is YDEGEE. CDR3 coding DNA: TGTGCCAGCAGCTTCAACGAGTTTTTTGGCTACACCTTC. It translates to CASSFNEFFGYTF.

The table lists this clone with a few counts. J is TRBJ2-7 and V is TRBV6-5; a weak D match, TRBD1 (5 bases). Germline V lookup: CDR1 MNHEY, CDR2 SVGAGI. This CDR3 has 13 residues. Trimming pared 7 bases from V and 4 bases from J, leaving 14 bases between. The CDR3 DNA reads TGTGCCAGCAAAGGGGCTGGGCTTTACGAGCAGTACTTC. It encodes CASKGAGLYEQYF.

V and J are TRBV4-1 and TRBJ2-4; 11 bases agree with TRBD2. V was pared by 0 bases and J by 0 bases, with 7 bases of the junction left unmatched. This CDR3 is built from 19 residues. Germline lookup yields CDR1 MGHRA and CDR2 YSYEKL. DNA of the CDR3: TGCGCCAGCAGCCAAGAGACTAGCGGGGATGGACTAGCCAAAAACATTCAGTACTTC. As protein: CASSQETSGDGLAKNIQYF.

CDR3 sequence: CASSPRTSGGYNEQFF. Written as DNA, the CDR3 is TGTGCCAGCAGCCCTCGGACTAGCGGAGGTTACAATGAGCAGTTCTTC. The gene calls are TRBV7-2 and TRBJ2-1, with TRBD2 matching 10 bases. Germline loops: CDR1 SGHTA, CDR2 FQGNSA. Trimming removed 5 bases from V and 4 bases from J; junction bases left unmatched: 8. The CDR3 extends over 16 amino acids.

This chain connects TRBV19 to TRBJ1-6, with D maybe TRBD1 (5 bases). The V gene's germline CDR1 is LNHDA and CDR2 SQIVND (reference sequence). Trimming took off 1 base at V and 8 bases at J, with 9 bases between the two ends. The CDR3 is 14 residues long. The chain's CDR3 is CASSIGGADSPLHF. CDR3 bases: TGTGCCAGTAGTATAGGTGGGGCTGATTCACCCCTCCACTTT.